Following are 21 T cell receptor beta chains from one sample sequenced in a study of T cell responses to AZD1222 COVID-19 vaccine. Assay: immunoSEQ multiplex PCR; the TCRdb copy retains only in-frame clones and omits some. Altogether some 150,000 clones are present, roughly 94% being singletons, with the ten largest covering roughly 1.3%. Material: peripheral blood, obtained on day 0 of AZD1222 vaccination. All receptors derive from an adult in good health.

This rearrangement joins TRBV11-2 to TRBJ2-6; D may match TRBD1 or TRBD2 (6 bases each). The V gene lost 7 bases and the J gene lost 2 bases, with 15 bases spanning the gap. CDR3 length equals 16 residues. Per germline, CDR1 SGHAT and CDR2 FQNNGV. CDR3 DNA sequence: TGTGCCAGCACTCCTAGGGGGGCCACTGGGGCCAACGTCCTGACTTTC. Translated, it gives CASTPRGATGANVLTF.

The chain is built from TRBV5-4 and TRBJ2-1; 9 bases are a match to TRBD1. The CDR3 contains 17 residues. V gave up 4 bases and J gave up 1 base; unmatched junction bases: 9. Germline CDR1 SGHNT, CDR2 YYREEE (reference sequence). The CDR3 sequence: CASSLGAGTGSYNEQFF. The CDR3 coding sequence is TGTGCCAGCAGCCTGGGAGCCGGGACAGGGTCCTACAATGAGCAGTTCTTC.

This sequence joins TRBV2 and TRBJ1-2; D is undetermined. CDR3 size: 15 residues. Trimming left V 7 bases short and J 3 bases short, with 18 bases between. CDR1 and CDR2 from the germline V gene are SNHLY and FYNNEI. The CDR3 bases are TGTGCCAGCACCCTTAGCGTACGGAGGGACTATGGCTACACCTTC. Translating it yields CASTLSVRRDYGYTF. Together with reference TRBV2 and TRBJ1-2, the CDR3 gives the full variable domain: EPEVTQTPSHQVTQMGQEVILRCVPISNHLYFYWYRQILGQKVEFLVSFYNNEISEKSEIFDDQFSVERPDGSNFTLKIRSTKLEDSAMYFCASTLSVRRDYGYTFGSGTRLTVV.

The chain recombines TRBV5-6 with TRBJ1-5; D remains unclear. Trimming took off 2 bases at V and 6 bases at J, with 6 bases between the two ends. The CDR3 consists of 12 residues. The germline V gene has CDR1 SGHDT and CDR2 YYEEEE. The CDR3, as DNA: TGTGCCAGCAGCTTTGAGGGTCAGCCCCAGCATTTT. Its translation: CASSFEGQPQHF.

The chain has TRBV2 and TRBJ1-5; D uncertain. Germline V CDR1 and CDR2: SNHLY, FYNNEI. The CDR3 length is 13 residues. Trimming cost V 7 bases and J 2 bases, with 9 bases left between them. Here the CDR3 DNA reads TGTGCCAGCATGCGGGGAGGCAATCAGCCCCAGCATTTT. Translation gives CASMRGGNQPQHF.

The chain carries TRBV7-6 and TRBJ2-6; 7 bases match TRBD1. The CDR3 loop spans 15 amino acids. J lost 2 bases, V lost 4 bases, and 2 bases had no gene match. The germline V gene encodes CDR1 SGHVS and CDR2 FNYEAQ. This CDR3 reads CASSSQGPGANVLTF. The CDR3 DNA sequence: TGTGCCAGCAGCTCACAGGGGCCTGGGGCCAACGTCCTGACTTTC.

The rearrangement joins TRBV7-3 to TRBJ2-1, with 7 bases aligning to TRBD2. In germline, CDR1 is SGHTA, CDR2 FQGTGA. With V trimmed by 2 bases and J by 3 bases, 4 bases remained unmatched. CDR3 length: 15 residues. In DNA, the CDR3 is TGTGCCAGCAGCTTAGGAGCGGGAAGCTACAATGAGCAGTTCTTC. This sequence encodes CASSLGAGSYNEQFF.

This clone came up once. The chain links TRBV28 to TRBJ2-6; TRBD1 might be the D (6 bases). The CDR3 runs 15 residues. Germline V gives CDR1 MDHEN, CDR2 SYDVKM. Trimming took 5 bases from V and 2 from J, leaving 10 bases between them. CDR3 amino acids: CASSLGTTGANVLTF. The CDR3, as DNA: TGTGCCAGCAGTCTCGGGACAACTGGGGCCAACGTCCTGACTTTC. Based on the CDR3 plus reference TRBV28 and TRBJ2-6, the full variable domain is DVKVTQSSRYLVKRTGEKVFLECVQDMDHENMFWYRQDPGLGLRLIYFSYDVKMKEKGDIPEGYSVSREKKERFSLILESASTNQTSMYLCASSLGTTGANVLTFGAGSRLTVL.

This chain uses TRBV4-1 with TRBJ2-2; TRBD2 matches 11 bases. The CDR3 is 18 amino acids. Germline trimming cut 3 bases from V and 0 bases from J; bases unmatched to any gene: 6. Germline CDR1 reads MGHRA; CDR2 reads YSYEKL. This CDR3 is CASSHGLAGGANTGELFF. Here the CDR3 DNA reads TGCGCCAGCAGCCACGGACTAGCGGGCGGCGCGAACACCGGGGAGCTGTTTTTT.

This clone was seen more than once but under ten times. The chain carries TRBV6-2 or TRBV6-3 and TRBJ2-3, with 12 bases aligning to TRBD2. V lost 5 bases and J lost 5; bases outside the gene matches: 5. The CDR3 loop spans 15 amino acids. From germline, CDR1 is MNHEY and CDR2 SVGEGT. CDR3 sequence: CASSASGGAVDTQYF. CDR3 in DNA: TGTGCCAGCAGTGCTAGCGGGGGGGCGGTAGATACGCAGTATTTT.

The chain has TRBV19 and TRBJ1-5, with 10 bases fitting TRBD1. V lost 5 bases, J lost 5 bases, and 9 bases stayed unmatched. The CDR3 has 16 residues. Germline V gene lookup returns CDR1 LNHDA and CDR2 SQIVND (reference sequence). The CDR3 sequence: CASSFILGTGDQPQHF. The CDR3 DNA is TGTGCCAGTAGTTTTATACTCGGGACAGGGGATCAGCCCCAGCATTTT.

The genes are TRBV19 and TRBJ1-2; TRBD1 agrees at 10 bases. CDR3 length: 15 amino acids. Germline-derived CDR1 and CDR2 are LNHDA and SQIVND (reference sequence). Trimming removed 8 bases from V and 2 bases from J; junction bases left unmatched: 8. The CDR3 here is CASSTGTGANYGYTF. CDR3 sequence (DNA): TGTGCCAGTTCTACTGGGACAGGGGCCAACTATGGCTACACCTTC. Variable domain in full (rest from reference TRBV19 and TRBJ1-2): DGGITQSPKYLFRKEGQNVTLSCEQNLNHDAMYWYRQDPGQGLRLIYYSQIVNDFQKGDIAEGYSVSREKKESFPLTVTSAQKNPTAFYLCASSTGTGANYGYTFGSGTRLTVV.

The rearrangement uses TRBV6-4 and TRBJ2-7, with 7 nucleotides matching TRBD1. The CDR3 consists of 18 residues. Germline loops: CDR1 MRHNA, CDR2 SNTAGT. V was pared by 5 bases and J by 2 bases, with 18 bases of the junction left unmatched. The CDR3 DNA reads as TGTGCCAGCAGTTCCGGGACAGCCACTCTCTTAATTACCTACGAGCAGTACGTC. Translating gives CASSSGTATLLITYEQYV.

V usage is TRBV2 and J usage is TRBJ1-1; D is unclear. V lost 5 bases and J lost 2, with 15 bases in between. CDR1 and CDR2 from the germline V gene are SNHLY and FYNNEI. CDR3 length: 15 residues. For the CDR3, the DNA is TGTGCCAGCAGTCCCGGCCCCACATTTAACACTGAAGCTTTCTTT. Residues: CASSPGPTFNTEAFF.

The rearrangement joins TRBV19 to TRBJ2-6; the match to TRBD1 covers 9 bases. Germline assignment: CDR1 LNHDA and CDR2 SQIVND (reference sequence). The V gene end was trimmed by 4 bases and the J gene end by 2 bases; junction bases not matched to a gene: 3. CDR3 length equals 16 residues. CDR3 region: CASSKTGGTGANVLTF. CDR3 coding DNA: TGTGCCAGTAGTAAAACAGGGGGCACTGGGGCCAACGTCCTGACTTTC.

This sequence joins TRBV5-4 and TRBJ2-3; 7 bases map to TRBD2. Germline loops: CDR1 SGHNT, CDR2 YYREEE (reference sequence). The CDR3 spans 16 residues. J gave up 2 bases and V 4 bases, and 10 bases lay outside the gene matches. CDR3 protein: CASSNPGLPLTDTQYF. In DNA form, the CDR3 reads TGTGCCAGCAGCAATCCGGGACTACCACTCACAGATACGCAGTATTTT.

This chain links TRBV7-9 with TRBJ1-1; TRBD1 might be the D (5 bases). From germline, CDR1 is SEHNR and CDR2 FQNEAQ (reference sequence). This CDR3 has 14 amino acids. The V end was cut by 2 bases, the J end by 1 base, with 8 bases between. This CDR3 reads CASSLSGTNTEAFF. The CDR3 region has the DNA TGTGCCAGCAGCTTATCCGGGACGAACACTGAAGCTTTCTTT. The whole variable domain, filled in from reference TRBV7-9 and TRBJ1-1, reads DTGVSQNPRHKITKRGQNVTFRCDPISEHNRLYWYRQTLGQGPEFLTYFQNEAQLEKSRLLSDRFSAERPKGSFSTLEIQRTEQGDSAMYLCASSLSGTNTEAFFGQGTRLTVV.

A word on this clone: An end of the junction does not agree with germline; a read error may underlie this. The V and J genes are TRBV12-5 and TRBJ2-1, with 16 bases matching TRBD2. The CDR3 extends over 21 amino acids. In germline, CDR1 is LGHNT, CDR2 FRNRAP. Here the CDR3 DNA reads TGTGCTTGTGGTTTGCCCCGGGGGGGACTAGCGGGAGGGCGGGCGGAGTTCGAGCAGTTCTTC. Protein product: CACGLPRGGLAGGRAEFEQFF.

The rearrangement links TRBV30 to TRBJ1-2; D ambiguous. Trimming shortened V by 6 bases and J by 10 bases, and 15 bases separated the two germline ends. This CDR3 spans 11 amino acids. Germline-derived CDR1 and CDR2 are GTSNPN and SVGIG (reference sequence). The CDR3 DNA reads TGTGCCTGTCGAGACCGGCCCTACTACACCTTC. Its protein is CACRDRPYYTF.

The chain couples TRBV7-8 to TRBJ2-5; 10 nucleotides align to TRBD1. In germline, CDR1 is SGHVS, CDR2 FQNEAQ. The CDR3 has 16 residues. Trimming took 5 bases from V and 5 from J; bases not matched to a gene: 11. The CDR3 nucleotides are TGTGCCAGCAGCCCCCGCCGGGACAGGGGTGTCGAGACCCAGTACTTC. Its protein is CASSPRRDRGVETQYF.

The chain employs TRBV7-9 and TRBJ2-2; tentatively, D is TRBD2 (5 bases). Germline values: CDR1 SEHNR, CDR2 FQNEAQ (reference sequence). The CDR3 has 16 amino acids. Trimming removed 5 bases at V and 4 bases at J, with 17 bases between. CDR3 sequence (DNA): TGTGCCAGCAGCCCCCAGACGGGGTCGAGCACCGGGGAGCTGTTTTTT. Residues: CASSPQTGSSTGELFF.